This TCR beta chain emerged from a study of cytomegalovirus exposure and HLA in healthy donors. Study at large: Unique TCR beta sequences numbering about 100 million came from around 180 million T cells in an earlier analysis. Study-level points and caveats: The study recorded some 160 TCR beta chains that were cytomegalovirus-associated. Under in vitro conditions, a few CMV-associated chains were confirmed as specific for CMV antigens.

60 Vbeta and 13 Jbeta primers were used in PCR. In the authors' methods: Around 11 million shared chains were among the about 80 million unique TCR beta chains that a later analysis counted. Data came from immunoSEQ multiplex PCR; TCRdb stores just in-frame clones and leaves some out. The D gene and trimming were derived from the DNA, and the V and J assignments and clone size from that table. The sample gives approximately 150,000 clones, approximately 80% of which show up once; over 2% is in the top ten. Concerning this clone: Its antigen is as yet unknown.

The TCR originated in a woman under 30 in good health and CMV-seropositive. The specimen sequenced was PBMCs.

The CDR3 region is CASSSSRGREEGQETQYF. CDR3 in DNA: TGTGCCAGCAGCTCCTCTCGGGGGAGGGAAGAGGGCCAAGAGACCCAGTACTTC. The chain couples TRBV9 to TRBJ2-5, with TRBD2 matching over 7 bases. J was trimmed by 1 base and V by 4 bases; bases with no gene match: 16. This CDR3 spans 18 amino acids. Germline V CDR1 and CDR2: SGDLS, YYNGEE.